This is a list of T cell receptor beta chains from one sample in a study of long-term antiretroviral therapy in people with HIV. The repertoire was sequenced with immunoSEQ multiplex PCR; TCRdb's copy has only in-frame clones and lacks some. Here the sample spans some 23,000 clones, about 80% being singletons. This specimen was unsorted PBMCs, taken 1.1 years before starting antiretroviral therapy. These receptors all stem from a woman between 40 and 50 years old with HIV. CDR3s include the opening cysteine and the closing phenylalanine or tryptophan. D genes are given only for firm matches. A row's size may be missing; if present it is once, few, many or a size class.

>TRBD1|NA|TRBV2|TRBJ2-7
TGTGCCAGCAGGACAGGGGTTGCCGGCGAGCAGTACTTC
CASRTGVAGEQYF
>TRBD1|NA|TRBV2|TRBJ2-5
TGTGCCAGCAGTGACAGACAGGGCAGGGAGACCCAGTACTTC
CASSDRQGRETQYF
>TRBD2|NA|TRBV11-2|TRBJ2-2
TGTGCCAGCAGCTTATCACGACTAGCGCAAACCGGGGAGCTGTTTTTT
CASSLSRLAQTGELFF
>NA|NA|TRBV30|TRBJ1-5
TGTGCCTGGAGCCGAGGGGCAGTTAGCAATCAGCCCCAGCATTTT
CAWSRGAVSNQPQHF
>NA|few|TRBV4-2|TRBJ2-7
TGTGCCAGCAGCCAAGATCTTTCTAGCTCCTACGAGCAGTACTTC
CASSQDLSSSYEQYF
>TRBD1|once|TRBV6-5|TRBJ1-3
TGTGCCAGCAGTTACTCGGGGACAGACGGAAACACCATATATTTT
CASSYSGTDGNTIYF
>NA|few|TRBV9|TRBJ2-6
TGTGCCAGCAGCTTAGAGGACCACCTCGCTGGGGCCAACGTCCTGACTTTC
CASSLEDHLAGANVLTF
>NA|once|TRBV11-3|TRBJ2-5
TGTGCCAGCAGAAGCGACAGCCAAGAGACCCAGTACTTC
CASRSDSQETQYF
>TRBD1|NA|TRBV27|TRBJ2-3
TGTGCCAGCAGCACAGGGGGGAGGGATACGCAGTATTTT
CASSTGGRDTQYF
>NA|NA|TRBV11-3|TRBJ2-2
TGTGCCAGCAGCTTCCCGGGACTCACCACCGGGGAGCTGTTTTTT
CASSFPGLTTGELFF
>NA|NA|TRBV5-1|TRBJ1-1
TGCGCCAGCAGCTTTGTAGCCGGGGACACTGAAGCTTTCTTT
CASSFVAGDTEAFF
>NA|NA|TRBV5-8|TRBJ1-2
TGTGCCAGCAGCTTGGGGTCTGGCTACACCTTC
CASSLGSGYTF
>TRBD1|few|TRBV15|TRBJ1-2
TGTGCCACCCGAAAAGGGACAGAGTTATTTTATGGCTACACCTTC
CATRKGTELFYGYTF
>TRBD2|NA|TRBV10-3|TRBJ2-1
TGTGCCATCATGGCTAGCGGGGTGGGCAATGAGCAGTTCTTC
CAIMASGVGNEQFF
>TRBD1|NA|TRBV5-5|TRBJ2-7
TGTGCCAGCAGCTCGGGACAGAGCTCCTACGAGCAGTACTTC
CASSSGQSSYEQYF
>NA|NA|TRBV11-2|TRBJ1-1
TGTGCCAGCAGCTTAGCCTCCGGAGGAGCTTTCTTT
CASSLASGGAFF
>NA|NA|TRBV5-1|TRBJ2-1
TGCGCCAGCAGCTTTAGGGGGGGGTACAATGAGCAGTTCTTC
CASSFRGGYNEQFF
>NA|NA|TRBV7-9|TRBJ2-1
TGTGCCAGCAGCTCCAATGGGGCTGCTGACTCCTACAATGAGCAGTTCTTC
CASSSNGAADSYNEQFF
>NA|NA|TRBV6-5|TRBJ1-2
TGTGCCAGCAGTCCAACCGAGCCCTATGGCTACACCTTC
CASSPTEPYGYTF
>NA|few|TRBV29-1|TRBJ1-1
TGCAGCTCTACCAGGATGAACACTGAAGCTTTCTTT
CSSTRMNTEAFF
>NA|NA|TRBV7-8|TRBJ1-2
TGTGCCAGCAGCCCACCCGGGCTCGCGGGCTATGGCTACACCTTC
CASSPPGLAGYGYTF
>NA|NA|TRBV27|TRBJ2-2
TGTGCCAGCAGTTTGGCGGGGACGAACACCGGGGAGCTGTTTTTT
CASSLAGTNTGELFF
>TRBD1|NA|TRBV30|TRBJ1-5
TGTGCCTGGAACCGACAGGGGAATCAGCCCCAGCATTTT
CAWNRQGNQPQHF
>NA|NA|TRBV5-4|TRBJ2-5
TGTGCCAGCAGCTTGGTGGCAGCGGTTCAAGAGACCCAGTACTTC
CASSLVAAVQETQYF
>TRBD2|NA|TRBV25-1|TRBJ2-3
TGTGCCAGCAGCTTAGGACTAGCGGGAGCAGCAGATACGCAGTATTTT
CASSLGLAGAADTQYF
>NA|NA|TRBV4-3|TRBJ1-3
TGCGCCAGCAGCCAAGACCTTGTCTCTGGAAACACCATATATTTT
CASSQDLVSGNTIYF
>NA|NA|TRBV2|TRBJ1-1
TGTGCCAGCAGTGGGCGGGGGGCAGTCGGAACTGAAGCTTTCTTT
CASSGRGAVGTEAFF
>NA|NA|TRBV7-8|TRBJ2-7
TGTGCCAGCAGCTTATCTCCGGGAGTCCACGAGCAGTACTTC
CASSLSPGVHEQYF
>TRBD1|NA|TRBV2|TRBJ2-7
TGTGCCAGCAGTGACAGGGGGTTCCCCTACGAGCAGTACTTC
CASSDRGFPYEQYF
>TRBD2|NA|TRBV30|TRBJ2-3
TGTGCCTGGAGGGTTGGACTAGGCACAGATACGCAGTATTTT
CAWRVGLGTDTQYF
>NA|NA|TRBV9|TRBJ2-2
TGTGCCAGCAGCGTATTGGCCCCCACCGGGGAGCTGTTTTTT
CASSVLAPTGELFF
>TRBD1|NA|TRBV6-6|TRBJ1-4
TGTGCCAGCAGTTACCGTGGACAGGTTGAACTGTTTTTT
CASSYRGQVELFF
>NA|few|TRBV7-9|TRBJ1-1
TGTGCCAGCAGTCCACAGGGAGCTGAAGCTTTCTTT
CASSPQGAEAFF
>NA|NA|TRBV30|TRBJ2-7
TGTGCCCTGCGGGACGACTCCTACGAGCAGTACTTC
CALRDDSYEQYF
>TRBD2|once|TRBV5-6|TRBJ2-1
TGTGCCAGCAGCCCCGCGGGGGTCCTCTACAATGAGCAGTTCTTC
CASSPAGVLYNEQFF
>TRBD2|NA|TRBV5-1|TRBJ2-7
TGCGCCAGCAGCTTAGGGTTGACTAGCGGGACTTACGAGCAGTACTTC
CASSLGLTSGTYEQYF
>TRBD2|NA|TRBV10-2|TRBJ2-1
TGCGCCAGCAGTACCCTAGCCGGGCGGGGGGGCGGAAATGAGCAGTTCTTC
CASSTLAGRGGGNEQFF
>NA|NA|TRBV7-6|TRBJ2-1
TGTGCCAGCAGCTCAGGGCTAGGGGATGAGCAGTTCTTC
CASSSGLGDEQFF
>NA|NA|TRBV4-3|TRBJ2-3
TGCGCCAGCAGCCAAGGAGCAGGGCTCACAGATACGCAGTATTTT
CASSQGAGLTDTQYF
>NA|NA|TRBV7-2|TRBJ2-7
TGTGCCAGCAGTTGGACGGTCTCCTCCGAGCAGTACTTC
CASSWTVSSEQYF
>NA|medium-sized|TRBV11-3|TRBJ1-6
TGTGCCAGCAGCTTAGATTCCCGGGGGAATTCACCCCTCCACTTT
CASSLDSRGNSPLHF
>TRBD1|NA|TRBV27|TRBJ2-7
TGTGCCAGCAGTTCTATTAACCGGGACAGGGGGTACGAGCAGTACTTC
CASSSINRDRGYEQYF
>NA|NA|TRBV7-6|TRBJ2-1
TGTGCCAGCAGCTTAGGGTACCCCCGTAGCTCCTACAATGAGCAGTTCTTC
CASSLGYPRSSYNEQFF
>NA|NA|TRBV25-1|TRBJ1-1
TGTGCCAGCAGCCTAAAGGAGGGGACTGGGGCTTTCTTT
CASSLKEGTGAFF
>NA|NA|TRBV11-2|TRBJ2-3
TGTGCCAGCAGCTTAGTCGGGGGACCAGGCACAGATACGCAGTATTTT
CASSLVGGPGTDTQYF
>NA|NA|TRBV7-9|TRBJ2-1
TGTGCCAGCAGCACTCCGGGCCTTGAGTTCTTC
CASSTPGLEFF